Given below is one TCR beta chain in context. Its antigen is currently unknown. This sample stems from a study of T cells after yellow fever vaccination. Points from the study as a whole: Subsequent booster samples again held most clones from primary vaccination (more than 95% CD4, 85% to 90% CD8). Faster peaking, at day 5 versus 15, marked a secondary response that was weaker.

5'RACE template switching produced TCR cDNA carrying a universal primer site and UMIs. TCRdb redid the calling of the 5' RACE reads with MiXCR, one entry per CDR3 protein. The sample contains a few hundred thousand distinct CDR3 sequences, 7.5% to 9.5% of which appear only once. The CDR3 sequence is 21 residues long. This receptor was taken from a man aged 18-30 years who received the YFV17D yellow fever vaccine. Sequenced here: CD4+ T cells sorted from PBMCs, sampled 5 days after the yellow fever booster vaccination. J is TRBJ1-6 and V is TRBV21-1; whether TRBD1, the table's D call, matches the DNA was not checked. TRBV21-1 is a pseudogene segment. The CDR3 sequence is CASSPPGGRDRVYPYNSPLHF. CDR3 in DNA: TGTGCCAGCAGCCCTCCAGGCGGCCGGGACAGGGTTTATCCCTATAATTCACCCCTCCACTTT.